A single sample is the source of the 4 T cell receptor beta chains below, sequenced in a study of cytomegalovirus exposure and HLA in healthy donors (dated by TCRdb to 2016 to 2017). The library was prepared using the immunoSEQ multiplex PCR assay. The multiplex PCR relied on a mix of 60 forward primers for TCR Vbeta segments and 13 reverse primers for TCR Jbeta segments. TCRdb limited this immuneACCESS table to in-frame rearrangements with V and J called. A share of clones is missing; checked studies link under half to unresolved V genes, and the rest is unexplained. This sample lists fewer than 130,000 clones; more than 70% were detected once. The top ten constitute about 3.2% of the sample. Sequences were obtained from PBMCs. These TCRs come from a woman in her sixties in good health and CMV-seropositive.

The CDR3 DNA follows: TGTGCCAGCTCACCAGCGGGGGTGGACGAGCAGTACTTC. This codes for CASSPAGVDEQYF. The chain has TRBV18 and TRBJ2-7; TRBD2 agrees at 7 bases. The CDR3 is 13 amino acids. Germline V gene data show CDR1 as KGHSH and CDR2 as LQKENI. The J segment lost 5 bases and the V segment lost 2 bases, leaving 3 bases of the junction unmatched.

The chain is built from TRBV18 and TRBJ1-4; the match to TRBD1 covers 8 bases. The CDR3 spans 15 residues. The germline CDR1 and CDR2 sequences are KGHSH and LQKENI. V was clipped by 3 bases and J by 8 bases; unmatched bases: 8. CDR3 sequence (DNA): TGTGCCAGCTCACCGGCAGGGGGCAATCGGGAAAAACTGTTTTTT. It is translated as CASSPAGGNREKLFF.

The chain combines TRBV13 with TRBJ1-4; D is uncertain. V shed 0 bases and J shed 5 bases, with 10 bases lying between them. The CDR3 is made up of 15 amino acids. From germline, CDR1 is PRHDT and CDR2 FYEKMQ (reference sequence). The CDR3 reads CASSLGGLGNEKLFF. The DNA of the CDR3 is TGTGCCAGCAGCTTAGGGGGCCTCGGAAATGAAAAACTGTTTTTT.

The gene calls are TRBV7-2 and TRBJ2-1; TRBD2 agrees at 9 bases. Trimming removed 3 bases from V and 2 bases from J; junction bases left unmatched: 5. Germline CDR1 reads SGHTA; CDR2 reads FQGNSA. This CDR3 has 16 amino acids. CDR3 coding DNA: TGTGCCAGCAGCTTCTTAGCGGGAGTCACCTACAATGAGCAGTTCTTC. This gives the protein CASSFLAGVTYNEQFF.